This T cell receptor beta chain was sequenced for a study of T cell repertoires in cytomegalovirus infection. On the study more broadly: The authors used CMV epitopes that were HLA-C-restricted (recently identified) and HLA-B-restricted (well studied). Public TCR beta signatures marked donors with CMV infection and the matching HLA. Whole-study findings and limits: Frequencies of public TCR beta families were cumulated, and this identified carriers of CMV plus the relevant HLA. There were HLA-C-restricted CMV-specific TCR beta clonotypes dominating the ex vivo response.

V shed 4 bases and J 6 bases; nucleotides not matched to a gene: 5. The germline CDR1 and CDR2 sequences are MNHGY and SAAAGT. The CDR3 totals 14 residues. About this clonotype itself: Its antigen is not identified.

Each CDR3 protein gets one entry after TCRdb re-called the reads with MiXCR. This table holds about 160,000 distinct CDR3 sequences, less than 25% found once. The chain is built from TRBV6-8 and TRBJ1-1; TRBD1 matches at 10 bases. The TCR originated in a human donor in good health (CMV status not recorded). Some clones in this sample may be carry-over from other donors' samples. The sample was CD8+ T cells from cultured PBMCs, taken from culture after CMV antigen stimulation. CDR3 in amino acids: CASSLGTGVPEAFF. DNA for the CDR3: TGTGCCAGCAGTTTAGGGACAGGGGTGCCTGAAGCTTTCTTT.